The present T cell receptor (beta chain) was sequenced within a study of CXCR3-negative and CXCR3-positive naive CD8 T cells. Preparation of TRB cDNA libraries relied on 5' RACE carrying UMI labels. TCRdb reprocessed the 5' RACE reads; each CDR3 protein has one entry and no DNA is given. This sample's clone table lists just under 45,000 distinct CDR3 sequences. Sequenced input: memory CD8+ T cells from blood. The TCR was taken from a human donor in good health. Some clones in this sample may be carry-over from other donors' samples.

Here the CDR3 reads CSVAGGPGSYEQYF. V and J are TRBV29-1 and TRBJ2-7; with no DNA, the TCRdb D assignment of TRBD2 cannot be verified. This CDR3 has 14 amino acids. Germline V gives CDR1 SQVTM, CDR2 ANQGSEA.